These 32 T cell receptor beta chains were all obtained from the same sample, sequenced in a study of blood T cell repertoires in COVID-19. The protocol was immunoSEQ multiplex PCR, while the TCRdb copy is restricted to in-frame clones and leaves out a portion. Among 300,000 to 350,000 clones listed, under 90% were seen once. Sequences were obtained from PBMCs or T cells enriched from blood (not recorded which). These receptors all come from a woman aged 25 to 39 who had recovered from COVID-19.

The chain links TRBV6-1 to TRBJ1-2, with TRBD1 identical over 8 bases. Per germline, CDR1 MNHNS and CDR2 SASEGT. CDR3 size: 16 residues. J lost 4 bases, V lost 1 base, and 8 bases had no gene match. The CDR3 protein is CASSEDQGALIYGYTF. In DNA, the CDR3 is TGTGCCAGCAGTGAAGATCAGGGGGCGCTTATCTATGGCTACACCTTC.

The V call is TRBV19, the J call TRBJ1-6; 8 positions agree with TRBD1. Germline values: CDR1 LNHDA, CDR2 SQIVND (reference sequence). Germline trimming cut 6 bases from V and 10 bases from J; bases unmatched to any gene: 5. The CDR3 has 13 amino acids. The CDR3 coding sequence is TGTGCCAGTAGCCCAAGACAGGGGTCACCCCTCCACTTT. Translated: CASSPRQGSPLHF.

This clone was counted between two and nine times. The J gene is TRBJ1-3, the V gene TRBV5-6; TRBD1 matches at 10 bases. With 3 bases clipped from V and 3 bases from J, the junction kept 3 bases outside the gene matches. Germline CDR1 is SGHDT and CDR2 is YYEEEE. CDR3 size: 15 residues. The CDR3 loop is CASSYGTGVGNTIYF. The CDR3 DNA is TGTGCCAGCAGCTATGGGACAGGGGTTGGAAACACCATATATTTT.

This clone was recorded once. This chain joins TRBV10-3 and TRBJ2-2, with 12 bases identical to TRBD2. The germline gives CDR1 ENHRY, CDR2 SYGVKD. J lost 5 bases, V lost 10 bases, and 14 bases had no gene match. This CDR3 region has 17 residues. CDR3 region: CATLEGTSGFGTGELFF. CDR3 coding DNA: TGTGCCACTTTAGAAGGGACTAGCGGGTTTGGGACCGGGGAGCTGTTTTTT.

This clone showed up just once. The chain links TRBV27 to TRBJ2-3, with D unclear. CDR3 length: 15 amino acids. Per the germline V gene, CDR1 is MNHEY and CDR2 is SMNVEV (reference sequence). The ends were cut back, 0 bases at V and 4 bases at J, with 11 bases in the middle. The CDR3 reads CASSLSPNLPDTQYF. The CDR3, as DNA: TGTGCCAGCAGTTTATCGCCTAATCTACCAGATACGCAGTATTTT.

The chain couples TRBV2 to TRBJ2-5; D not certain. Germline CDR1 is SNHLY and CDR2 is FYNNEI. Trimming removed 6 bases from V and 9 bases from J, with 14 bases in between. The CDR3 runs to 12 residues. The CDR3, as DNA: TGTGCCAGCAGATCTGATCAGGTGGCCCAGTACTTC. This gives the protein CASRSDQVAQYF.

The rearrangement joins TRBV5-4 to TRBJ1-5; 8 positions agree with TRBD1. The germline V gene encodes CDR1 SGHNT and CDR2 YYREEE (reference sequence). The CDR3 runs to 16 residues. Germline trimming cut 0 bases from V and 5 bases from J; bases unmatched to any gene: 7. CDR3 region: CASSLGPGQGDQPQHF. The CDR3 DNA sequence: TGTGCCAGCAGCTTGGGACCTGGACAGGGAGATCAGCCCCAGCATTTT.

The rearrangement uses TRBV18 and TRBJ2-1; maybe TRBD1 (6 bases). This CDR3 spans 15 amino acids. Trimming removed 3 bases from V and 6 bases from J, with 15 bases in between. CDR1 KGHSH and CDR2 LQKENI come from the germline V gene. In DNA form, the CDR3 reads TGTGCCAGCTCACCCCGCGGACAGCTTGGCAATGAGCAGTTCTTC. This gives the protein CASSPRGQLGNEQFF.

The chain couples TRBV25-1 to TRBJ1-2, with 10 bases matching TRBD1. Germline V gives CDR1 MGHDK, CDR2 SYGVNS. The CDR3 consists of 16 residues. After removal of 3 bases from V and 3 bases from J, the junction contained 7 bases not matched to a gene. CDR3 region: CASSDPTTGGDYGYTF. The CDR3 region has the DNA TGTGCCAGCAGTGATCCGACGACAGGGGGCGACTATGGCTACACCTTC.

The chain employs TRBV4-2 and TRBJ2-1; D is possibly TRBD2 (6 bases). The CDR3 has 17 residues. Per germline, CDR1 LGHNA and CDR2 YNFKEQ. V lost 4 bases to trimming and J lost 6 bases, with 22 bases between them. The CDR3 sequence is CASSRRLPGDPGNEQFF. The CDR3, as DNA: TGTGCCAGCAGCCGACGACTACCGGGGGACCCTGGCAATGAGCAGTTCTTC.

The rearrangement uses TRBV15 and TRBJ1-5, with a weak D call TRBD1 (5 bases). Trimming removed 4 bases from V and 6 bases from J, with 13 bases in between. Looked up from germline, CDR1 is LNHNV and CDR2 is YYDKDF (reference sequence). The CDR3 runs 14 residues. CDR3: CATSTRRQGQPQHF. In nucleotides, the CDR3 is TGTGCCACCAGCACCAGACGTCAGGGTCAGCCCCAGCATTTT.

This clone has only one observation. The V and J genes are TRBV7-2 and TRBJ2-7, with 10 bases lining up with TRBD2. V shed 4 bases and J 2 bases; nucleotides not matched to a gene: 11. Germline assignment: CDR1 SGHTA and CDR2 FQGNSA. CDR3 length: 17 residues. The CDR3 nucleotides read TGTGCCAGCAGCTCGCCTGCCTCTAGCGGGAGTGCCTACGAGCAGTACTTC. As protein: CASSSPASSGSAYEQYF.

The chain couples TRBV28 to TRBJ1-1; TRBD1 matches 7 bases. V shed 5 bases and J 6 bases; nucleotides not matched to a gene: 9. The CDR3 consists of 14 residues. CDR1 MDHEN and CDR2 SYDVKM come from the germline V gene. The CDR3 DNA reads as TGTGCCAGCAGTCCCCCCCACAGGGGCCCTGAAGCTTTCTTT. Residues: CASSPPHRGPEAFF.

This clone was recorded once. The chain combines TRBV6-4 with TRBJ2-1, with 10 nucleotides matching TRBD2. Germline values: CDR1 MRHNA, CDR2 SNTAGT. The CDR3 sequence is 15 residues long. Trimming cost V 3 bases and J 8 bases; bases outside gene matches: 7. In nucleotides, the CDR3 is TGTGCCAGCAGTGAAACTAGCGGGAAGTCGGATGAGCAGTTCTTC. Protein: CASSETSGKSDEQFF.

This chain links TRBV7-6 with TRBJ1-1; no firm D call. Germline values: CDR1 SGHVS, CDR2 FNYEAQ. There are 15 residues in the CDR3. Trimming took off 1 base at V and 8 bases at J, with 17 bases between the two ends. The CDR3 reads CASSLGAQRNGEAFF. In DNA, the CDR3 is TGTGCCAGCAGCTTAGGCGCCCAGAGGAACGGAGAAGCTTTCTTT.

The chain joins TRBV7-6 to TRBJ1-4; D possibly corresponds to TRBD1 (5 bases). The germline V gene encodes CDR1 SGHVS and CDR2 FNYEAQ. The V and J ends lost 0 bases and 7 bases respectively, with 12 bases between them. CDR3 size: 15 residues. The CDR3 region is CASSLAGASGEKLFF. In DNA form, the CDR3 reads TGTGCCAGCAGCTTAGCAGGGGCATCGGGTGAAAAACTGTTTTTT.

The rearrangement uses TRBV7-9 and TRBJ2-1, with TRBD2 identical over 11 bases. J lost 4 bases, V lost 5 bases, and 7 bases had no gene match. CDR3 length equals 16 residues. Germline V gene lookup returns CDR1 SEHNR and CDR2 FQNEAQ (reference sequence). Here the CDR3 reads CASSPTSGRQYNEQFF. The DNA for the CDR3 is TGTGCCAGCAGCCCTACTAGCGGGAGACAGTACAATGAGCAGTTCTTC.

The chain employs TRBV19 and TRBJ2-1; D not certain. CDR1 is LNHDA and CDR2 is SQIVND in the germline V gene (reference sequence). This CDR3 comprises 11 residues. The germline V and J ends were trimmed by 6 bases and 3 bases, with 3 bases remaining between them. CDR3 coding DNA: TGTGCCAGTAGACTCTACAATGAGCAGTTCTTC. Amino acids: CASRLYNEQFF.

CDR3 amino acids: CASSQDGRVTANYGYTF. The CDR3 DNA sequence: TGTGCCAGCAGCCAAGATGGCAGGGTAACAGCTAACTATGGCTACACCTTC. This chain links TRBV14 with TRBJ1-2; D perhaps matches TRBD1 (5 bases). The germline gives CDR1 SGHDN, CDR2 FVKESK. V was pared by 0 bases and J by 0 bases, with 14 bases between. The CDR3 runs 17 residues.

V gene TRBV5-1 combines with J gene TRBJ2-3; the match to TRBD2 covers 10 bases. Germline V gene sequence: CDR1 SGHRS, CDR2 YFSETQ. The CDR3 has 17 residues. V lost 7 bases to trimming and J lost 1 base; unmatched junction nucleotides: 12. CDR3 sequence (DNA): TGCGCCAGCGGAGTAGGAGCGGGAGGGCGAGGCACAGATACGCAGTATTTT. Its translation: CASGVGAGGRGTDTQYF. The full variable domain, in which reference TRBV5-1 and TRBJ2-3 provide the parts outside the CDR3, is KAGVTQTPRYLIKTRGQQVTLSCSPISGHRSVSWYQQTPGQGLQFLFEYFSETQRNKGNFPGRFSGRQFSNSRSEMNVSTLELGDSALYLCASGVGAGGRGTDTQYFGPGTRLTVL.

The chain couples TRBV29-1 to TRBJ2-5; D may be TRBD2 (6 bases). Germline CDR1 SQVTM, CDR2 ANQGSEA. The CDR3 sequence is 12 residues long. Trimming shortened V by 4 bases and J by 5 bases, and 11 bases separated the two germline ends. The CDR3 loop is CSVGAGRETQYF. DNA for the CDR3: TGCAGCGTTGGAGCGGGCAGGGAGACCCAGTACTTC.

The gene calls are TRBV10-3 and TRBJ1-2; D perhaps matches TRBD1 (5 bases). The germline V gene has CDR1 ENHRY and CDR2 SYGVKD. Trimming removed 4 bases at V and 1 base at J, with 13 bases between. The CDR3 is made up of 15 amino acids. The CDR3 reads CAISGGDSNNYGYTF. The CDR3 DNA follows: TGTGCCATCAGTGGGGGGGACTCGAATAACTATGGCTACACCTTC.

V usage is TRBV13 and J usage is TRBJ1-2; 8 nucleotides match TRBD1. The germline V gene has CDR1 PRHDT and CDR2 FYEKMQ (reference sequence). The CDR3 has 13 amino acids. Trimming cost V 5 bases and J 8 bases; bases outside gene matches: 7. CDR3 nucleotides: TGTGCCAGCAGCACCCGGACAGGGTTCGGCTACACCTTC. It codes for CASSTRTGFGYTF.

The V and J genes are TRBV5-6 and TRBJ2-7, with D perhaps matching TRBD1 (5 bases). V dropped 4 bases and J dropped 5 bases, with 16 bases sitting between them. Germline CDR1 SGHDT, CDR2 YYEEEE. The CDR3 extends over 14 amino acids. CDR3 sequence reads: CASSPVRGSHEQYF. DNA for the CDR3: TGTGCCAGCAGCCCCGTTAGGGGCAGTCACGAGCAGTACTTC.

V usage is TRBV7-8 and J usage is TRBJ2-2; 12 nucleotides align to TRBD2. The junction had 7 bases not matched to a gene; V was cut back by 5 bases and J by 0 bases. Germline V gene data show CDR1 as SGHVS and CDR2 as FQNEAQ. The CDR3 runs to 18 residues. The CDR3 protein is CASSILGLAGTNTGELFF. The CDR3 nucleotides are TGTGCCAGCAGCATCCTTGGACTAGCGGGAACGAACACCGGGGAGCTGTTTTTT.

This chain uses TRBV2 with TRBJ2-2; weak D call: TRBD1 (5 bases). Trimming removed 5 bases from V and 7 bases from J, with 17 bases in between. Germline CDR1 is SNHLY and CDR2 is FYNNEI. The CDR3 has 15 amino acids. The CDR3 coding sequence is TGTGCCAGCAGTAGGACACAACATGAGGACGGGGAGCTGTTTTTT. Its protein is CASSRTQHEDGELFF.

This rearrangement joins TRBV5-1 to TRBJ2-7; possibly TRBD1 for D (5 bases). This CDR3 has 15 amino acids. Per germline, CDR1 SGHRS and CDR2 YFSETQ. V lost 0 bases to trimming and J lost 2 bases, with 12 bases between them. The CDR3 sequence is CASSLAWGPTYEQYF. The CDR3 region has the DNA TGCGCCAGCAGCTTGGCCTGGGGCCCTACCTACGAGCAGTACTTC.

This clone appeared once. The chain employs TRBV1 and TRBJ2-2; TRBD2, the D gene given by the table, was not confirmed from the DNA. TRBV1 is reported as a pseudogene. This CDR3 spans 14 amino acids. CDR3 amino acids: CTSNMAGAVGELFF. The CDR3 DNA reads as TGCACCAGCAACATGGCGGGAGCGGTAGGGGAGCTGTTTTTT.

The chain carries TRBV11-2 and TRBJ1-3; 7 nucleotides match TRBD1. Trimming cost V 5 bases and J 2 bases; bases outside gene matches: 3. This CDR3 spans 14 amino acids. The V gene's germline CDR1 is SGHAT and CDR2 FQNNGV. The CDR3 DNA reads TGTGCCAGCAGCCCGGGACAGCCTGGAAACACCATATATTTT. Protein sequence: CASSPGQPGNTIYF.

The chain has TRBV19 and TRBJ2-3; the match to TRBD2 covers 13 bases. Trimming took 2 bases from V and 3 from J; bases not matched to a gene: 17. Germline V gene sequence: CDR1 LNHDA, CDR2 SQIVND (reference sequence). The CDR3 consists of 21 residues. In nucleotides, the CDR3 is TGTGCCAGTAGTATACTCCCTAGCTTCGGACTAGCGGGAGATACGACAGATACGCAGTATTTT. Translated, it gives CASSILPSFGLAGDTTDTQYF.

V is TRBV9 and J is TRBJ2-7; TRBD2 matches 11 bases. The CDR3 is made up of 18 amino acids. Germline V CDR1 and CDR2: SGDLS, YYNGEE. V shed 0 bases, J shed 3 bases, and the junction held 11 bases outside the gene matches. CDR3 bases: TGTGCCAGCAGCGTAGCGTCCGAAGGGACTAGCGGAGACTACGAGCAGTACTTC. Translating it yields CASSVASEGTSGDYEQYF.

This clone was seen a handful of times. The chain links TRBV7-2 to TRBJ2-5, with 11 bases aligning to TRBD1. This CDR3 has 16 amino acids. Germline V gene data show CDR1 as SGHTA and CDR2 as FQGNSA. With 1 base clipped from V and 5 bases from J, the junction kept 6 bases outside the gene matches. The CDR3 protein is CASSLVGQGAWETQYF. DNA of the CDR3: TGTGCCAGCAGCTTAGTAGGACAGGGGGCTTGGGAGACCCAGTACTTC.